This entry describes one T cell receptor (beta chain). What it recognizes is unknown. The record originates from a study of CD4 T cells in relation to SARS-CoV-2 and coronaviruses. Regarding the study as a whole: The assay detects memory recall responses, not culture-primed primary responses.

The germline CDR1 and CDR2 sequences are MNHNS and SASEGT. Trimming took off 1 base at V and 3 bases at J, with 4 bases between the two ends. This CDR3 is built from 14 residues. TCRdb's table, derived via immunoSEQ multiplex PCR, lists solely in-frame clones and lacks some. The sample has roughly 36,000 clones; 80% to 90% are singletons. CD4 enrichment then naive enrichment separated naive from memory CD4+ cells. The J gene is TRBJ1-6, the V gene TRBV6-1; D is unresolved. Sequencing used memory CD4+ T cells from PBMCs. This sequence originates from an adult with COVID-19. CDR3 nucleotides: TGTGCCAGCAGTGAAGACAGCTATAATTCACCCCTCCACTTT. This codes for CASSEDSYNSPLHF.